Presented here are 21 T cell receptor beta chains from one specimen sequenced in a study of cytomegalovirus exposure and HLA in healthy donors. Vbeta (60) and Jbeta (13) primers were used in the PCR. Sequencing was performed with immunoSEQ multiplex PCR; in TCRdb, only in-frame clones are kept and a portion is missing. The sample includes tens of thousands of clones. Source material: PBMCs. These receptors were collected from a woman aged 35 to 49 in good health and CMV-seropositive.

This chain's CDR3 is CASSLGRGASQPQHF. CDR3 coding DNA: TGTGCCAGCAGCTTGGGCAGGGGCGCTAGTCAGCCCCAGCATTTT. This sequence joins TRBV5-5 and TRBJ1-5; possible D gene TRBD1, 6 bases. The CDR3 extends over 15 amino acids. CDR1 is SGHKS and CDR2 is YYEKEE in the germline V gene (reference sequence). With 0 bases removed from V and 6 bases from J, the gap between germline ends came to 13 bases.

The V and J genes are TRBV5-1 and TRBJ2-5, with 9 bases identical to TRBD2. Matching the DNA end better, TRBJ2-7 makes the J call doubtful. The CDR3 has 13 residues. The germline V gene has CDR1 SGHRS and CDR2 YFSETQ. In DNA, the CDR3 is TGCGCCAGCAGCTCGCGGGGGGGCTACGAGCAGTACTTC. Encoded protein: CASSSRGGYEQYF.

The chain employs TRBV6-6 and TRBJ2-5; 9 nucleotides agree with TRBD2. Germline assignment: CDR1 MNHNY and CDR2 SVGAGI (reference sequence). The CDR3 has 15 residues. V was pared by 2 bases and J by 4 bases, with 5 bases of the junction left unmatched. CDR3 in DNA: TGTGCCAGCAGTTACCAGCGGGAGGTTGGAGAGACCCAGTACTTC. Translated, it gives CASSYQREVGETQYF.

Here the CDR3 DNA reads TGTGCCTGGAGTGCCAGGGTAGACGGGAATGAGCAGTTCTTC. The encoded protein is CAWSARVDGNEQFF. This chain connects TRBV30 to TRBJ2-1; weak D call: TRBD1 (5 bases). The germline V gene encodes CDR1 GTSNPN and CDR2 SVGIG (reference sequence). Trimming took 1 base from V and 7 from J, leaving 14 bases between them. This CDR3 spans 14 amino acids.

The chain links TRBV19 to TRBJ1-2, with 7 bases that match TRBD1. The CDR3 contains 12 residues. Germline V gene lookup returns CDR1 LNHDA and CDR2 SQIVND (reference sequence). Trimming removed 7 bases from V and 6 bases from J; junction bases left unmatched: 5. This CDR3 is CASTRTGHGYTF. CDR3 nucleotides: TGTGCCAGTACCCGGACAGGCCATGGCTACACCTTC.

The rearrangement joins TRBV6-6 to TRBJ2-5, with 13 bases identical to TRBD2. TRBJ2-7 explains the end of the DNA better; the J call may be wrong. The CDR3 has 16 amino acids. Germline loops: CDR1 MNHNY, CDR2 SVGAGI (reference sequence). CDR3 loop: CASSRTSGSAGYEQYF. In DNA, the CDR3 is TGTGCCAGCAGTCGGACTAGCGGGAGTGCCGGCTACGAGCAGTACTTC.

CDR3 loop: CASSRTSGSADTQYF. Written as DNA, the CDR3 is TGTGCCAGCAGTAGGACTAGCGGGAGCGCAGATACGCAGTATTTT. The chain combines TRBV6-5 with TRBJ2-3; 13 nucleotides line up with TRBD2. Losses at the gene ends were 5 bases for V and 4 bases for J; bases not matched to a gene: 3. The CDR3 length is 15 residues. Germline assignment: CDR1 MNHEY and CDR2 SVGAGI.

V is TRBV6-5 and J is TRBJ2-7; D is perhaps TRBD2 (6 bases). This CDR3 spans 12 amino acids. From germline, CDR1 is MNHEY and CDR2 SVGAGI. The V and J ends lost 4 bases and 9 bases respectively, with 13 bases between them. The CDR3: CASSSPVGGQYF. In nucleotides, the CDR3 is TGTGCCAGCAGTTCGCCAGTGGGAGGGCAGTACTTC.

The V and J genes are TRBV5-3 and TRBJ2-3; 9 bases line up with TRBD2. TRBV5-3 is an open reading frame whose function is uncertain. The CDR3 has 15 amino acids. Trimming cost V 2 bases and J 1 base; bases outside gene matches: 2. This CDR3 is CARSFSGGRTDTQYF. For the CDR3, the DNA is TGTGCCAGAAGCTTTAGCGGGGGACGCACAGATACGCAGTATTTT.

The CDR3 region is CASSPRLAAFQETQYF. The CDR3 DNA is TGCGCCAGCAGCCCCCGACTAGCGGCGTTCCAAGAGACCCAGTACTTC. V usage is TRBV5-1 and J usage is TRBJ2-5; TRBD2 agrees at 9 bases. CDR1 and CDR2 from the germline V gene are SGHRS and YFSETQ. The length of the CDR3 is 16 residues. V gave up 4 bases and J gave up 1 base; unmatched junction bases: 8.

The chain links TRBV2 to TRBJ2-7, with 7 bases fitting TRBD1. V gave up 4 bases and J gave up 3 bases; unmatched junction bases: 3. The V gene's germline CDR1 is SNHLY and CDR2 FYNNEI. This CDR3 is 13 amino acids long. The DNA of the CDR3 is TGTGCCAGCAGTGGTACAGGGGACTACGAGCAGTACTTC. This sequence encodes CASSGTGDYEQYF.

J is TRBJ2-7 and V is TRBV10-3; tentatively, D is TRBD1 (7 bases). The CDR3 extends over 15 amino acids. V was trimmed by 3 bases and J by 4 bases, leaving 16 bases between them. CDR1 is ENHRY, CDR2 SYGVKD, per germline. DNA of the CDR3: TGTGCCATCAGTGACCCGGTGGCAGGGGGGTACGAGCAGTACTTC. This codes for CAISDPVAGGYEQYF.

The chain links TRBV19 to TRBJ2-3; possibly TRBD1 for D (7 bases). There are 14 residues in the CDR3. Trimming took off 4 bases at V and 5 bases at J, with 13 bases between the two ends. CDR1 LNHDA and CDR2 SQIVND come from the germline V gene (reference sequence). The CDR3 nucleotides are TGTGCCAGTAGTACCAGGGGGGACAGAGATACGCAGTATTTT. It encodes CASSTRGDRDTQYF.

This rearrangement joins TRBV6-5 to TRBJ2-1; tentatively, D is TRBD2 (6 bases). This CDR3 contains 16 residues. The V gene's germline CDR1 is MNHEY and CDR2 SVGAGI. Trimming stripped 0 bases from V and 2 bases from J, with 11 bases between. The CDR3 reads CASSYSARGPYNEQFF. Here the CDR3 DNA reads TGTGCCAGCAGTTACTCGGCGCGGGGACCCTACAATGAGCAGTTCTTC.

This chain joins TRBV9 and TRBJ2-2, with TRBD2 identical over 7 bases. V dropped 7 bases and J dropped 4; count of bases not matched to a gene: 4. CDR1 is SGDLS, CDR2 YYNGEE, per germline. CDR3 length: 13 amino acids. The CDR3 loop reads CASGRERTGELFF. CDR3 sequence (DNA): TGTGCCAGCGGGCGGGAGCGCACCGGGGAGCTGTTTTTT. Drawing the rest from reference TRBV9 and TRBJ2-2, the complete variable domain is DSGVTQTPKHLITATGQRVTLRCSPRSGDLSVYWYQQSLDQGLQFLIQYYNGEERAKGNILERFSAQQFPDLHSELNLSSLELGDSALYFCASGRERTGELFFGEGSRLTVL.

The chain joins TRBV5-6 to TRBJ2-7, with TRBD2 as a possible D gene (5 bases). Trimming took 4 bases from V and 0 from J, leaving 8 bases between them. The CDR3 runs to 13 residues. CDR1 and CDR2 (germline): SGHDT, YYEEEE. Written as DNA, the CDR3 is TGTGCCAGCAGCATTGGGAGCTCCTACGAGCAGTACTTC. Translation: CASSIGSSYEQYF.

The gene calls are TRBV18 and TRBJ1-3; 7 nucleotides line up with TRBD1. The CDR3 covers 17 residues. Looked up from germline, CDR1 is KGHSH and CDR2 is LQKENI. V lost 1 base to trimming and J lost 1 base; unmatched junction nucleotides: 7. For the CDR3, the DNA is TGTGCCAGCTCACCACTTAACAGGGGATCATCTGGAAACACCATATATTTT. It translates to CASSPLNRGSSGNTIYF. Full variable domain (outside the CDR3, taken from reference TRBV18 and TRBJ1-3): NAGVMQNPRHLVRRRGQEARLRCSPMKGHSHVYWYRQLPEEGLKFMVYLQKENIIDESGMPKERFSAEFPKEGPSILRIQQVVRGDSAAYFCASSPLNRGSSGNTIYFGEGSWLTVV.

The chain joins TRBV7-6 to TRBJ2-5; 14 bases agree with TRBD2. V gave up 1 base and J gave up 1 base; unmatched junction bases: 2. Germline values: CDR1 SGHVS, CDR2 FNYEAQ. CDR3 length equals 17 residues. The CDR3 protein is CASSLGGTSGGQETQYF. The CDR3, as DNA: TGTGCCAGCAGCTTAGGGGGGACTAGCGGGGGCCAAGAGACCCAGTACTTC.

The chain joins TRBV7-6 to TRBJ2-7; 7 bases are a match to TRBD2. The V segment lost 4 bases and the J segment 5 bases; nucleotides outside the gene matches: 5. CDR1 SGHVS and CDR2 FNYEAQ come from the germline V gene. This CDR3 spans 13 amino acids. The CDR3 nucleotides are TGTGCCAGCAGCTGGGGGGAGGGGAACGAGCAGTACTTC. It is translated as CASSWGEGNEQYF.

The rearrangement links TRBV6-1 to TRBJ1-1; no reliable D call. The length of the CDR3 is 13 residues. With 0 bases removed from V and 2 bases from J, the gap between germline ends came to 4 bases. Germline loops: CDR1 MNHNS, CDR2 SASEGT. CDR3 amino acids: CASSEAQNTEAFF. As DNA, the CDR3 is TGTGCCAGCAGTGAAGCACAAAACACTGAAGCTTTCTTT.

This sequence joins TRBV6-1 and TRBJ2-7; TRBD1 is a possible D gene (5 bases). CDR1 is MNHNS, CDR2 SASEGT, per germline. The CDR3 loop spans 14 amino acids. V was pared by 5 bases and J by 2 bases, with 13 bases between. The DNA of the CDR3 is TGTGCCAGCAGTTTGTGGCAGGGTCCCTACGAGCAGTACTTC. It encodes CASSLWQGPYEQYF.